This T cell receptor beta chain was documented in a study of cytomegalovirus exposure and HLA in healthy donors. Only a few counts were recorded for this clone. Antigen unknown. Study results and limitations: The study had only CMV serostatus as immune exposure information. Donors were assumed by presence/absence analyses to have roughly uniform sequencing depth.

In the PCR, 60 Vbeta and 13 Jbeta primers were used. Authors' methods: There were about 80 million unique TCR beta chains by a later count, and approximately 12 million of them were shared. Clones were sequenced by immunoSEQ multiplex PCR, and TCRdb holds only the in-frame ones, with some missing. V and J calls and clone size are copied from that table; D and trimming were computed from the DNA. The table lists over 85,000 clones, around 57% of them singletons. Trimming removed 6 bases from V and 6 bases from J; junction bases left unmatched: 2. Germline-derived CDR1 and CDR2 are SNHLY and FYNNEI. The CDR3 covers 13 residues.

The rearrangement links TRBV2 to TRBJ2-1, with 10 bases lining up with TRBD2. This receptor was taken from a human donor in good health. Sequencing was carried out using PBMCs. CDR3 amino acids: CASRRTSGNEQFF. In DNA form, the CDR3 reads TGTGCCAGCAGGAGGACTAGCGGCAATGAGCAGTTCTTC.